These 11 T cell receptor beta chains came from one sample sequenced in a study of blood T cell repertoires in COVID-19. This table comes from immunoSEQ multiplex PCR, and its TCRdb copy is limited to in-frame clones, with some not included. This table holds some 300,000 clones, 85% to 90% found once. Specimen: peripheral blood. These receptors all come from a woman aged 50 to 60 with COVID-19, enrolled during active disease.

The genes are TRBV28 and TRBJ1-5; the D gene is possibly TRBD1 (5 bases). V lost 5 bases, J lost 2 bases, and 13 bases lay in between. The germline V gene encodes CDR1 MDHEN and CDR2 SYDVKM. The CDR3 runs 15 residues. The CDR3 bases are TGTGCCAGCAGTACGGGGGGAAAGGGCAATCAGCCCCAGCATTTT. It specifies CASSTGGKGNQPQHF.

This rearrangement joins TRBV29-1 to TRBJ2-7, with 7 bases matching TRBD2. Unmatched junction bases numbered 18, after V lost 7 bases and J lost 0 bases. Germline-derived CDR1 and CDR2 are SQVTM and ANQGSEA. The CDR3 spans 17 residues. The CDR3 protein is CSAAVILERGGSYEQYF. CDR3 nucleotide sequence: TGCAGCGCCGCGGTTATCCTCGAGCGGGGCGGCTCCTACGAGCAGTACTTC.

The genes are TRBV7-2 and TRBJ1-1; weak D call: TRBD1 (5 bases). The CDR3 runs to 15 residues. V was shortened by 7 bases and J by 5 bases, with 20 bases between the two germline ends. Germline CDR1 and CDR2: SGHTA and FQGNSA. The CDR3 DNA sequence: TGTGCCAGCAACCTGAGCGCCAAACAGGCAACTGAAGCTTTCTTT. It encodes CASNLSAKQATEAFF.

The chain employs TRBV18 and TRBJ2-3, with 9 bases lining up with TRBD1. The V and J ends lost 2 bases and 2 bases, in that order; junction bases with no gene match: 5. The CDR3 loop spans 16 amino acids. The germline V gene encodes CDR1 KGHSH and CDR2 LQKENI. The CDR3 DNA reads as TGTGCCAGCTCACCAACCGGGACAGGGACCACAGATACGCAGTATTTT. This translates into CASSPTGTGTTDTQYF.

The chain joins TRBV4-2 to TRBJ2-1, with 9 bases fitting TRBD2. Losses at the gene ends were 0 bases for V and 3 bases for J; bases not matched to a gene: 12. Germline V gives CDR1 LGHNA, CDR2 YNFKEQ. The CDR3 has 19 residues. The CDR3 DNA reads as TGTGCCAGCAGCCAAGAAGAAGCTAGCGGGGCACGCTTCTACAATGAGCAGTTCTTC. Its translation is CASSQEEASGARFYNEQFF.

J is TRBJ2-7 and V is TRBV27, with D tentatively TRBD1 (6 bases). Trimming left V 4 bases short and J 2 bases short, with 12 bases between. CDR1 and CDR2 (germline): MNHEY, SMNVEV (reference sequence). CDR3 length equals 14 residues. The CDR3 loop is CASSSTGPPYEQYF. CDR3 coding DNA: TGTGCCAGCAGTTCTACAGGGCCCCCCTACGAGCAGTACTTC.

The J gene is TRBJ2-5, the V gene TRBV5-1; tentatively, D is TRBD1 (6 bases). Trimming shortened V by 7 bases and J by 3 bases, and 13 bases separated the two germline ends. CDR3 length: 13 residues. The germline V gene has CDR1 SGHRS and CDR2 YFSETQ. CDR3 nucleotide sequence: TGCGCCAGCCACCTGGGGGCGAAAGAGACCCAGTACTTC. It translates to CASHLGAKETQYF.

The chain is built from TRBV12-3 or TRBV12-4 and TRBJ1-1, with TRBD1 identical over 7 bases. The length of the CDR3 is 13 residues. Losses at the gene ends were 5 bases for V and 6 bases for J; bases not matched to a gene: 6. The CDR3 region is CASSRIDRAEAFF. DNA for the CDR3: TGTGCCAGCAGTCGCATCGACAGGGCTGAAGCTTTCTTT.

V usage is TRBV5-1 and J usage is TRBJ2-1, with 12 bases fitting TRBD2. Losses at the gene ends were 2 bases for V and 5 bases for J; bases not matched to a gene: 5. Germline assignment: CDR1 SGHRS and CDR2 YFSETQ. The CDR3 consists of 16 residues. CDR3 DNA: TGCGCCAGCAGCTTTGGAGGACTAGCGGGAAACAATGAGCAGTTCTTC. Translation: CASSFGGLAGNNEQFF.

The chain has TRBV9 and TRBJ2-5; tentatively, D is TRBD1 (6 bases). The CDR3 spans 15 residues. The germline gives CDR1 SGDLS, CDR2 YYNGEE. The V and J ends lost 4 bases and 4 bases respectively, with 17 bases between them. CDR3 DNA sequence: TGTGCCAGCAGCCCCTCCGGGACATGGAGAGAGACCCAGTACTTC. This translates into CASSPSGTWRETQYF.

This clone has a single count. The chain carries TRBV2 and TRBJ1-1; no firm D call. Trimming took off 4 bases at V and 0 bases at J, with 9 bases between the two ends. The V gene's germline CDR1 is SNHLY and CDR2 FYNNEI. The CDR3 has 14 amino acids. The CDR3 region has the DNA TGTGCCAGCAGTGTGGCCCCAATGAACACTGAAGCTTTCTTT. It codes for CASSVAPMNTEAFF.